These 10 T cell receptor beta chains share one sample of origin, sequenced in a study of blood T cell repertoires in COVID-19. The repertoire was sequenced with immunoSEQ multiplex PCR; TCRdb's copy has only in-frame clones and lacks some. The sample comprises 300,000 to 400,000 clones, around 87% of which are singletons, and around 8% rests with the top ten. Sequencing input: peripheral blood. The receptors come from a woman between 45 and 65 years old who had recovered from COVID-19.

This clone has a single count. The chain employs TRBV11-2 and TRBJ1-6; D possibly corresponds to TRBD1 (6 bases). The CDR3 runs 13 residues. Germline V gene data show CDR1 as SGHAT and CDR2 as FQNNGV. CDR3 sequence reads: CASQGLYNSPLHF. DNA for the CDR3: TGTGCGTCGCAGGGGCTCTATAATTCACCCCTCCACTTT.

In its sample, this clone was seen a few times. J is TRBJ1-5 and V is TRBV5-4; D might be TRBD1 (5 bases). Germline V gene data show CDR1 as SGHNT and CDR2 as YYREEE (reference sequence). V gave up 3 bases and J gave up 11 bases, with 12 bases separating them. The CDR3 runs 12 residues. DNA for the CDR3: TGTGCCAGCAGCTCGCAGGGTGGGGCCCAGCATTTT. Protein product: CASSSQGGAQHF. Full variable domain (remainder filled in from reference TRBV5-4 and TRBJ1-5): ETGVTQSPTHLIKTRGQQVTLRCSSQSGHNTVSWYQQALGQGPQFIFQYYREEENGRGNFPPRFSGLQFPNYSSELNVNALELDDSALYLCASSSQGGAQHFGDGTRLSIL.

The chain combines TRBV27 with TRBJ2-7; TRBD1 aligns across 8 bases. The CDR3 spans 13 residues. Germline values: CDR1 MNHEY, CDR2 SMNVEV (reference sequence). V dropped 3 bases and J dropped 7; count of bases not matched to a gene: 5. The CDR3 nucleotides read TGTGCCAGCAGTTTCCTCTACAGGGGGGAGCAGTACTTC. As protein: CASSFLYRGEQYF.

This chain links TRBV21-1 with TRBJ2-1; the D call TRBD1 from the table was never checked on the DNA. TRBV21-1 is an annotated pseudogene. This CDR3 region has 12 residues. CDR3 DNA: TGTGCCAGCGAACAGTCCTACAATGAGCAGTTCTTC. Protein product: CASEQSYNEQFF.

The chain joins TRBV6-1 to TRBJ1-6, with D maybe TRBD1 (5 bases). V lost 3 bases and J 0 bases, leaving 6 bases between the germline ends. Germline CDR1 reads MNHNS; CDR2 reads SASEGT. This CDR3 contains 15 residues. The CDR3 bases are TGTGCCAGCAGTGAGGGGCCCTCCTATAATTCACCCCTCCACTTT. It yields the protein CASSEGPSYNSPLHF.

The V and J genes are TRBV6-5 and TRBJ2-3, with a possible D match to TRBD2 (5 bases). Trimming removed 0 bases from V and 3 bases from J, with 10 bases in between. The CDR3 sequence is 15 residues long. CDR1 MNHEY and CDR2 SVGAGI come from the germline V gene. The CDR3 nucleotides read TGTGCCAGCAGTTACTCCGGGGTGGATACAGATACGCAGTATTTT. Its translation: CASSYSGVDTDTQYF.

The chain joins TRBV7-9 to TRBJ2-1; TRBD2 matches 7 bases. Per the germline V gene, CDR1 is SEHNR and CDR2 is FQNEAQ (reference sequence). J lost 7 bases, V lost 0 bases, and 3 bases had no gene match. This CDR3 comprises 14 residues. CDR3 bases: TGTGCCAGCAGCTTAGCGACTAGCTCAAATGAGCAGTTCTTC. This sequence encodes CASSLATSSNEQFF.

This chain links TRBV5-1 with TRBJ2-3, with D tentatively TRBD1 (6 bases). From germline, CDR1 is SGHRS and CDR2 YFSETQ. The CDR3 is 15 amino acids. V was trimmed by 0 bases and J by 0 bases, leaving 8 bases between them. The CDR3 loop reads CASSLDRVSTDTQYF. Written as DNA, the CDR3 is TGCGCCAGCAGCTTGGACAGGGTTAGCACAGATACGCAGTATTTT. The entire variable domain, with the rest obtained from reference TRBV5-1 and TRBJ2-3, is as follows: KAGVTQTPRYLIKTRGQQVTLSCSPISGHRSVSWYQQTPGQGLQFLFEYFSETQRNKGNFPGRFSGRQFSNSRSEMNVSTLELGDSALYLCASSLDRVSTDTQYFGPGTRLTVL.

V usage is TRBV7-2 and J usage is TRBJ1-1, with D unresolved. The CDR3 length is 14 residues. Per the germline V gene, CDR1 is SGHTA and CDR2 is FQGNSA. The V end was cut by 2 bases, the J end by 2 bases, with 9 bases between. This CDR3 reads CASSLTRSNTEAFF. The CDR3 nucleotides are TGTGCCAGCAGCTTAACCCGGAGTAACACTGAAGCTTTCTTT. The variable domain in full, with the rest retrieved from reference TRBV7-2 and TRBJ1-1, is GAGVSQSPSNKVTEKGKDVELRCDPISGHTALYWYRQSLGQGLEFLIYFQGNSAPDKSGLPSDRFSAERTGGSVSTLTIQRTQQEDSAVYLCASSLTRSNTEAFFGQGTRLTVV.

This chain connects TRBV3-1 (or the pseudogene TRBV3-2) to TRBJ1-5; D is undetermined. Between the trimmed V and J ends, which lost 3 bases and 4 bases, there was a span of 10 bases. CDR1 is LGHDT and CDR2 is YNNKEL in the germline V gene (reference sequence). The CDR3 loop spans 14 amino acids. The CDR3 region is CASSHSGNNQPQHF. CDR3 bases: TGTGCCAGCAGCCATTCGGGGAATAATCAGCCCCAGCATTTT.